In its sample, the clone carrying this T cell receptor beta chain was seen many times. The antigen is unknown. The data are from a study of neurological immune-mediated disorders. Across the whole study: Multiple sclerosis patients numbered around 35, of whom some 30 were relapsing-remitting and 3 secondary progressive.

The cDNA was generated through 5'RACE incorporating 10-nucleotide random UMIs. TCRdb re-analysed the 5' RACE reads in MiXCR, keeping a single row per CDR3 protein. The sample contains some 86,000 distinct CDR3 sequences, 2.6% of which appear only once. Study outcomes and limitations: The phylogenetic placement of 18 of 34 multiple sclerosis patients' repertoires in one related-CDR3 cluster constitutes a possible signature.

The germline V and J ends were trimmed by 3 bases and 1 base, with 18 bases remaining between them. Germline V gene sequence: CDR1 DFQATT, CDR2 SNEGSKA (reference sequence). This CDR3 is built from 16 residues. Sequencing was performed on PBMCs. This TCR was recovered from a woman in her 30s with multiple sclerosis. The chain uses TRBV20-1 and TRBJ2-5; D is possibly TRBD2 (6 bases). CDR3 in DNA: TGCAGTGCTAGTCCCCGTATGGCGGGGTTCCAAGAGACCCAGTACTTC. It yields the protein CSASPRMAGFQETQYF.